This T cell receptor (beta chain) was observed in a study of blood T cell repertoires in COVID-19. For the study at large: COVID-19 samples from acute and convalescent phases originated in the United States, Italy and Spain. T cells, B-cell-depleted T cells, or PBMCs supplied cDNA or gDNA.

As originally analysed: Amplifying reference gene primers gave estimates of nucleated cell counts. Method: immunoSEQ multiplex PCR; TCRdb's copy keeps in-frame clones and lacks some. The V and J calls and clone size come from that table; D and trimming were worked out from the DNA. The table records some 140,000 clones, about 80% of them present only once. The sequenced material came from peripheral blood. The source is a woman of 80 years or more with acute or convalescent COVID-19.

CDR3 residues: CASSSIFAAGGTGYTF. The CDR3 coding sequence is TGTGCCAGCAGCTCCATCTTCGCGGCAGGGGGCACGGGCTACACCTTC. This rearrangement joins TRBV7-2 to TRBJ1-2; 8 bases line up with TRBD1. J lost 8 bases, V lost 4 bases, and 15 bases had no gene match. This CDR3 contains 16 residues. Germline V gene sequence: CDR1 SGHTA, CDR2 FQGNSA.